Each of the 31 T cell receptor beta chains below was sequenced from the same sample in a study of cytomegalovirus exposure and HLA in healthy donors. In the PCR, 60 Vbeta and 13 Jbeta primers were used. This table comes from immunoSEQ multiplex PCR, and its TCRdb copy is limited to in-frame clones, with some not included. This table holds 130,000 or so clones, approximately 84% found once. The source material was PBMCs. The source of these receptors is a woman in her thirties or forties in good health and CMV-seronegative.

J is TRBJ1-3 and V is TRBV19; D remains ambiguous. The germline V and J ends were trimmed by 3 bases and 2 bases, with 14 bases remaining between them. The length of the CDR3 is 16 residues. Germline assignment: CDR1 LNHDA and CDR2 SQIVND (reference sequence). In DNA, the CDR3 is TGTGCCAGTAGTATTTTCGGGCCCGGGACTGGAAACACCATATATTTT. As protein: CASSIFGPGTGNTIYF.

J is TRBJ1-2 and V is TRBV28; 8 nucleotides match TRBD1. This CDR3 is 14 amino acids long. The germline V gene encodes CDR1 MDHEN and CDR2 SYDVKM. The V and J ends lost 5 bases and 6 bases, in that order; junction bases with no gene match: 8. The DNA for the CDR3 is TGTGCCAGCAGTAGTCGTTACAGGGGGGATGGCTACACCTTC. Translation: CASSSRYRGDGYTF.

CDR3 DNA sequence: TGTGCCAGTAATAGGGGCTTGAACACTGAAGCTTTCTTT. This sequence encodes CASNRGLNTEAFF. This sequence joins TRBV19 and TRBJ1-1; weak D call: TRBD1 (5 bases). Trimming cost V 7 bases and J 0 bases, with 9 bases left between them. This CDR3 region has 13 residues. The germline CDR1 and CDR2 sequences are LNHDA and SQIVND (reference sequence).

This chain links TRBV18 with TRBJ2-7; D uncertain. V lost 0 bases to trimming and J lost 0 bases, with 9 bases between them. Per germline, CDR1 KGHSH and CDR2 LQKENI. The CDR3 is 15 residues long. Written as DNA, the CDR3 is TGTGCCAGCTCACCACCGAGCGTGAGCTCCTACGAGCAGTACTTC. Its translation is CASSPPSVSSYEQYF.

This chain uses TRBV27 with TRBJ1-4; no clear D gene. The germline gives CDR1 MNHEY, CDR2 SMNVEV (reference sequence). The CDR3 has 15 residues. Trimming shortened V by 5 bases and J by 4 bases, and 14 bases separated the two germline ends. CDR3 sequence: CASSRRGFLNEKLFF. The CDR3 DNA is TGTGCCAGCAGTCGCCGGGGTTTCCTTAATGAAAAACTGTTTTTT. The full variable domain, completed using reference TRBV27 and TRBJ1-4, is EAQVTQNPRYLITVTGKKLTVTCSQNMNHEYMSWYRQDPGLGLRQIYYSMNVEVTDKGDVPEGYKVSRKEKRNFPLILESPSPNQTSLYFCASSRRGFLNEKLFFGSGTQLSVL.

This clone occurred a few times. The J gene is TRBJ2-7, the V gene TRBV20-1, with TRBD1 matching 7 bases. In germline, CDR1 is DFQATT, CDR2 SNEGSKA (reference sequence). The CDR3 has 10 residues. Trimming took 4 bases from V and 7 from J; bases not matched to a gene: 1. CDR3: CSAKTGEQYF. CDR3 sequence (DNA): TGCAGTGCTAAGACAGGGGAGCAGTACTTC.

The chain uses TRBV5-6 and TRBJ2-5; 9 positions match TRBD1. The germline CDR1 and CDR2 sequences are SGHDT and YYEEEE. The CDR3 spans 15 residues. Trimming at V came to 4 bases and at J to 4 bases, leaving 8 bases not matched to a gene. CDR3: CASSTTGGNRETQYF. The CDR3 region has the DNA TGTGCCAGCAGCACCACAGGGGGCAATCGAGAGACCCAGTACTTC.

This clone was observed a single time. This chain uses TRBV11-3 with TRBJ2-3; maybe TRBD2 (5 bases). V was cut by 3 bases and J by 2 bases, with 12 bases left in between. Germline-derived CDR1 and CDR2 are SGHNT and YENEEA. The CDR3 totals 15 residues. CDR3 nucleotide sequence: TGTGCCAGCAGCTTTCGAAGCGGTTACACAGATACGCAGTATTTT. Its translation is CASSFRSGYTDTQYF.

This clone was seen a single time. The rearrangement uses TRBV27 and TRBJ2-1; 11 nucleotides agree with TRBD1. The CDR3 runs 14 residues. Per germline, CDR1 MNHEY and CDR2 SMNVEV (reference sequence). The V gene end was trimmed by 6 bases and the J gene end by 3 bases; junction bases not matched to a gene: 1. The CDR3 bases are TGTGCCAGCAGGGGACAGGGGGTCTACAATGAGCAGTTCTTC. Translation gives CASRGQGVYNEQFF.

Remarks on this clone: Other DNA variants within this sample encode the same CDR3. V gene TRBV5-1 combines with J gene TRBJ1-5, with unresolved D. Trimming cost V 1 base and J 3 bases, with 8 bases left between them. CDR1 and CDR2 (germline): SGHRS, YFSETQ. The CDR3 sequence is 14 residues long. The CDR3 reads CASSLYGDNQPQHF. DNA for the CDR3: TGCGCCAGCAGCTTGTACGGGGACAATCAGCCCCAGCATTTT.

This sequence joins TRBV6-1 and TRBJ1-2; D unclear. The V end was cut by 5 bases, the J end by 5 bases, with 3 bases between. The germline gives CDR1 MNHNS, CDR2 SASEGT. The CDR3 has 10 amino acids. The CDR3 protein is CASSSYGYTF. Written as DNA, the CDR3 is TGTGCCAGCAGTTCGTATGGCTACACCTTC.

V usage is TRBV19 and J usage is TRBJ2-4; a weak D match, TRBD1 (5 bases). The germline gives CDR1 LNHDA, CDR2 SQIVND (reference sequence). V lost 1 base and J lost 0, with 10 bases in between. The CDR3 sequence is 16 residues long. The CDR3 DNA follows: TGTGCCAGTAGTATAGTAACAGGTTTAGCCAAAAACATTCAGTACTTC. It translates to CASSIVTGLAKNIQYF.

This clone was recorded only once. A read error may produce the germline difference seen at one junction end. The chain employs TRBV4-3 and TRBJ1-5, with 8 bases identical to TRBD1. Germline CDR1 is LGHNA and CDR2 is YSLEER. The CDR3 has 16 amino acids. The CDR3 region is CASSQDPPGGKQPQHF. The DNA for the CDR3 is TGCGCCAGCAGCCAAGATCCCCCAGGGGGCAAACAGCCCCAGCATTTT.

This chain links TRBV28 with TRBJ1-1; 9 bases line up with TRBD1. Per the germline V gene, CDR1 is MDHEN and CDR2 is SYDVKM. After removal of 8 bases from V and 7 bases from J, the junction contained 11 bases not matched to a gene. The CDR3 consists of 14 residues. The CDR3 is CASQAGTGLIEAFF. CDR3 DNA: TGTGCCAGCCAGGCCGGGACAGGGCTTATTGAAGCTTTCTTT.

The chain employs TRBV19 and TRBJ2-7; 11 bases are shared with TRBD1. This CDR3 spans 18 amino acids. With V trimmed by 1 base and J by 5 bases, 13 bases remained unmatched. CDR1 is LNHDA, CDR2 SQIVND, per germline (reference sequence). As DNA, the CDR3 is TGTGCCAGTAGTATAGTCGCAACCGGGACAGGGGGTTTTGACGAGCAGTACTTC. It is translated as CASSIVATGTGGFDEQYF.

This sequence joins TRBV4-1 and TRBJ1-5; D is unresolved. Germline assignment: CDR1 MGHRA and CDR2 YSYEKL. This CDR3 region has 14 residues. V lost 0 bases and J lost 7, with 10 bases in between. Written as DNA, the CDR3 is TGCGCCAGCAGCCAAGAAGAGGGTAGGCAGCCCCAGCATTTT. Residues: CASSQEEGRQPQHF.

The V and J genes are TRBV28 and TRBJ2-6; D is unclear. The CDR3 has 15 amino acids. CDR1 and CDR2 from the germline V gene are MDHEN and SYDVKM. V lost 6 bases and J lost 0, with 9 bases in between. The CDR3 DNA follows: TGTGCCAGCAGCACTTTCCGCTCTGGGGCCAACGTCCTGACTTTC. This codes for CASSTFRSGANVLTF.

J is TRBJ2-7 and V is TRBV19, with unresolved D. This CDR3 has 15 residues. Trimming removed 5 bases at V and 5 bases at J, with 19 bases between. Germline CDR1 reads LNHDA; CDR2 reads SQIVND (reference sequence). The CDR3 sequence is CASSSYAETLDEQYF. The CDR3 DNA follows: TGTGCCAGTAGTTCTTATGCAGAGACTCTCGACGAGCAGTACTTC.

The CDR3 here is CASSYGVGQENTEAFF. The CDR3 region has the DNA TGTGCCAGCAGTTACGGTGTGGGACAGGAGAACACTGAAGCTTTCTTT. The chain is built from TRBV6-5 and TRBJ1-1, with TRBD1 matching over 8 bases. Trimming took 2 bases from V and 1 from J; bases not matched to a gene: 6. Per germline, CDR1 MNHEY and CDR2 SVGAGI. The CDR3 totals 16 residues.

J is TRBJ2-7 and V is TRBV7-4, with a weak D call TRBD1 (6 bases). The CDR3 loop spans 15 amino acids. Deletions cut 1 base from V and 3 bases from J, with 13 bases between. The germline CDR1 and CDR2 sequences are SGHVT and SQSDAQ. CDR3 protein: CASSLVKVQGYEQYF. The DNA of the CDR3 is TGTGCCAGCAGCTTAGTAAAGGTACAGGGCTACGAGCAGTACTTC.

The genes are TRBV4-3 and TRBJ2-7, with TRBD2 matching 9 bases. The germline V gene has CDR1 LGHNA and CDR2 YSLEER. Germline trimming cut 1 base from V and 3 bases from J; bases unmatched to any gene: 1. This CDR3 is built from 14 residues. The CDR3 nucleotides read TGCGCCAGCAGCCAAGGACTAGCGGTCTACGAGCAGTACTTC. This translates into CASSQGLAVYEQYF.

The rearrangement uses TRBV7-2 and TRBJ2-3, with 8 bases aligning to TRBD2. The CDR3 contains 15 residues. In germline, CDR1 is SGHTA, CDR2 FQGNSA. V was pared by 3 bases and J by 4 bases, with 6 bases of the junction left unmatched. The CDR3 protein is CASSFSGSNADTQYF. The CDR3 coding sequence is TGTGCCAGCAGCTTCAGCGGGAGCAACGCAGATACGCAGTATTTT.

V and J are TRBV7-8 and TRBJ2-7; 9 bases are shared with TRBD2. Germline CDR1 SGHVS, CDR2 FQNEAQ. The V gene end was trimmed by 3 bases and the J gene end by 2 bases; junction bases not matched to a gene: 8. This CDR3 is 16 amino acids long. The CDR3 DNA follows: TGTGCCAGCAGCTTGGACCGTAGCGGGAGCCCCTACGAGCAGTACTTC. Encoded protein: CASSLDRSGSPYEQYF.

The CDR3 loop reads CASSLGQPYSNQPQHF. CDR3 sequence (DNA): TGTGCCAGCAGCTTAGGACAGCCGTATAGCAATCAGCCCCAGCATTTT. V is TRBV11-2 and J is TRBJ1-5; perhaps TRBD1 as D (5 bases). The CDR3 is 16 amino acids. Trimming stripped 1 base from V and 0 bases from J, with 10 bases between. In germline, CDR1 is SGHAT, CDR2 FQNNGV.

This chain uses TRBV28 with TRBJ2-1; D gene ambiguous. V was trimmed by 5 bases and J by 3 bases, leaving 11 bases between them. This CDR3 region has 14 residues. Germline CDR1 and CDR2: MDHEN and SYDVKM. The chain's CDR3 is CASSLVPLYNEQFF. The DNA for the CDR3 is TGTGCCAGCAGTCTCGTTCCCCTCTACAATGAGCAGTTCTTC.

The chain has TRBV19 and TRBJ2-1; 7 positions agree with TRBD1. The CDR3 loop spans 14 amino acids. V was pared by 7 bases and J by 8 bases, with 11 bases of the junction left unmatched. The germline CDR1 and CDR2 sequences are LNHDA and SQIVND (reference sequence). The CDR3 region has the DNA TGTGCCAGTATAGACAGGGCCAGAGGTTATGAGCAGTTCTTC. Protein product: CASIDRARGYEQFF.

V and J are TRBV12-5 and TRBJ2-3, with a tentative D call TRBD1 (5 bases). V gave up 6 bases and J gave up 2 bases, with 6 bases separating them. The CDR3 consists of 12 residues. Germline lookup yields CDR1 LGHNT and CDR2 FRNRAP. In nucleotides, the CDR3 is TGTGCTAGTGGCAGGGACACAGATACGCAGTATTTT. Translating gives CASGRDTDTQYF.

This clone was seen only once. The chain links TRBV27 to TRBJ1-5; possible D gene TRBD1, 6 bases. The CDR3 runs 21 residues. From germline, CDR1 is MNHEY and CDR2 SMNVEV (reference sequence). Trimming removed 3 bases from V and 2 bases from J, with 29 bases in between. The CDR3 nucleotides are TGTGCCAGCAGTTTGAAACCCCACCCCAGGGGCTCCGGGTATCGCAATCAGCCCCAGCATTTT. As protein: CASSLKPHPRGSGYRNQPQHF.

V gene TRBV9 combines with J gene TRBJ1-6; 7 nucleotides align to TRBD1. The CDR3 is made up of 14 amino acids. The trim removed 0 bases at V and 7 bases at J, leaving 1 base unmatched. CDR1 SGDLS and CDR2 YYNGEE come from the germline V gene. CDR3 protein: CASSVGDRNSPLHF. CDR3 coding DNA: TGTGCCAGCAGCGTAGGGGACAGAAATTCACCCCTCCACTTT.

In the case of this clone: One end of the junction is discordant with germline, which a read error may explain. The DNA for the CDR3 is TGCGCCAGCAGCCAAGGACAGTGGGCACCCTCCTTC. Protein: CASSQGQWAPSF. The genes are TRBV4-3 and TRBJ1-2; tentative D call: TRBD1 (5 bases). CDR1 is LGHNA and CDR2 is YSLEER in the germline V gene. The CDR3 is 12 residues long.

V and J are TRBV7-3 and TRBJ2-5, with 10 bases that match TRBD1. CDR1 is SGHTA, CDR2 FQGTGA, per germline. The junction had 10 bases not matched to a gene; V was cut back by 5 bases and J by 7 bases. The CDR3 has 15 amino acids. CDR3 sequence: CASSTRQGAGATQYF. In DNA form, the CDR3 reads TGTGCCAGCAGCACCCGACAGGGGGCTGGAGCGACCCAGTACTTC.